This T cell receptor (beta chain) was profiled in a study of blood T cell repertoires in COVID-19. Profiled with immunoSEQ multiplex PCR; TCRdb holds only in-frame clones, not every one. The data show around 260,000 clones, approximately 85% seen once. V was pared by 0 bases and J by 8 bases, with 10 bases between. The germline gives CDR1 LGHNA, CDR2 YNFKEQ. This CDR3 has 13 amino acids. In its sample, this clone was seen a few times. This receptor was taken from a human donor with COVID-19, enrolled during active disease. The donor label of this sample is uncertain. The gene calls are TRBV4-2 and TRBJ1-2, with D perhaps TRBD1 (6 bases). The source material was peripheral blood. The CDR3 nucleotides read TGTGCCAGCAGCCAAGATTCTAGGGGGGGCTACACCTTC. It encodes CASSQDSRGGYTF.